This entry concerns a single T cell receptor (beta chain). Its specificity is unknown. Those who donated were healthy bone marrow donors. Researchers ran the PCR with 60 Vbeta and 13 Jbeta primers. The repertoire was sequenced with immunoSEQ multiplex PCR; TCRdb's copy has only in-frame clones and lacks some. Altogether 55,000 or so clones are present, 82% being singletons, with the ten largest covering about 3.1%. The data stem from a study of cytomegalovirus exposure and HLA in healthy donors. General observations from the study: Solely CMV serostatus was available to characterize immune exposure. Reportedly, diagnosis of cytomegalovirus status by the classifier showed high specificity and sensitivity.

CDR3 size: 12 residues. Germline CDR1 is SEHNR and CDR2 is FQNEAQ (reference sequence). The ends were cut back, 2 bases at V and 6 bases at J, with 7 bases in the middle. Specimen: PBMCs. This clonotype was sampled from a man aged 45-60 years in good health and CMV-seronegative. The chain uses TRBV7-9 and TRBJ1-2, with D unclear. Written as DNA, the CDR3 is TGTGCCAGCAGCTTAATCGGGGATGGCTACACCTTC. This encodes CASSLIGDGYTF.